The rows below give T cell receptor beta chains drawn from one sample of a study of blood T cell repertoires in COVID-19. Generated by immunoSEQ multiplex PCR, the TCRdb table keeps only in-frame clones and is missing some. This table holds about 200,000 clones, 86% found once. Specimen: peripheral blood. The receptors stem from an elderly man with acute or convalescent COVID-19. CDR3s include the opening cysteine and the closing phenylalanine or tryptophan. The D gene is left open where the match is weak. Not all rows give a size; the values are once, few, many and, for expanded clones, a class.

V: TRBV18; D: TRBD1; J: TRBJ2-5; size: NA; DNA: TGTGCCAGCTCACTACTACAGGGGAACCAAGAGACCCAGTACTTC; CDR3: CASSLLQGNQETQYF
V: TRBV7-2; D: NA; J: TRBJ1-2; size: NA; DNA: TGTGCCAGCAGCTTATGGTCAGGGTTGGGCGGCTACACCTTC; CDR3: CASSLWSGLGGYTF
V: TRBV19; D: NA; J: TRBJ2-4; size: NA; DNA: TGTGCCAGTAACGACTTGGCCAAAAACATTCAGTACTTC; CDR3: CASNDLAKNIQYF
V: TRBV10-3; D: TRBD1; J: TRBJ1-1; size: once; DNA: TGTGCCATCAGTGAGTCGGGACAGACTAACACTGAAGCTTTCTTT; CDR3: CAISESGQTNTEAFF
V: TRBV19; D: TRBD1; J: TRBJ1-6; size: NA; DNA: TGTGCCAGTAGTGAGTGGGACAGGACCGATTCACCCCTCCACTTT; CDR3: CASSEWDRTDSPLHF
V: TRBV25-1; D: NA; J: TRBJ1-6; size: NA; DNA: TGTGCCAGCAGTGAATCCCCCGGGCCCCTCCACTTT; CDR3: CASSESPGPLHF
V: TRBV2; D: TRBD1; J: TRBJ2-6; size: NA; DNA: TGTGCCACCCCCGACAGGGACCCTGGGGCCAACGTCCTGACTTTC; CDR3: CATPDRDPGANVLTF
V: TRBV6-6; D: NA; J: TRBJ1-2; size: NA; DNA: TGTGCCAGCAGTCGAGAAACATATGGCTACACCTTC; CDR3: CASSRETYGYTF
V: TRBV9; D: NA; J: TRBJ2-7; size: NA; DNA: TGTGCCAGCAGCCCTCAGGCCGGACAGATTTACGAGCAGTACTTC; CDR3: CASSPQAGQIYEQYF
V: TRBV19; D: TRBD2; J: TRBJ2-3; size: NA; DNA: TGTGCCACCCAGTCGACTAGCGGATACACAGATACGCAGTATTTT; CDR3: CATQSTSGYTDTQYF
V: TRBV18; D: NA; J: TRBJ2-7; size: NA; DNA: TGTGCCAGCTCACCGATTACAGGGAGGGCAGGCGAGCAGTACTTC; CDR3: CASSPITGRAGEQYF
V: TRBV7-2; D: TRBD1; J: TRBJ2-5; size: NA; DNA: TGTGCCAGCAGCTTAACTCGGGGGACAGGGGGCCAAGAGACCCAGTACTTC; CDR3: CASSLTRGTGGQETQYF
V: TRBV2; D: NA; J: TRBJ2-6; size: NA; DNA: TGTGCCAGCTGTTTTAACACCCCGATCTCTGGGGCCAACGTCCTGACTTTC; CDR3: CASCFNTPISGANVLTF
V: TRBV5-1; D: NA; J: TRBJ2-1; size: NA; DNA: TGCGCCAGCAGCAATGCCGGGACATCGTTTGAGCAGTTCTTC; CDR3: CASSNAGTSFEQFF
V: TRBV6-5; D: TRBD2; J: TRBJ2-3; size: once; DNA: TGTGCCAGCAGTTATTCCGGGAGGGGGACAGATACGCAGTATTTT; CDR3: CASSYSGRGTDTQYF
V: TRBV29-1; D: TRBD1; J: TRBJ1-4; size: NA; DNA: TGCAGCGTTCAGGGGGCGGAGGATGGGAAACTGTTTTTT; CDR3: CSVQGAEDGKLFF
V: TRBV27; D: TRBD1; J: TRBJ1-5; size: NA; DNA: TGTGCCAGCAGTCCCGGGACAGGGCTAGGAGGGACAAGTCAGCCCCAGCATTTT; CDR3: CASSPGTGLGGTSQPQHF
V: TRBV7-2; D: TRBD2; J: TRBJ2-1; size: once; DNA: TGTGCCAGCAGCTTAGTGGCGGGAGGGTCCTACAATGAGCAGTTCTTC; CDR3: CASSLVAGGSYNEQFF
V: TRBV24-1; D: TRBD2; J: TRBJ2-1; size: once; DNA: TGTGCCACCAGTGATTTGCAACTAGCGGGAGGGTATGAGCAGTTCTTC; CDR3: CATSDLQLAGGYEQFF
V: TRBV11-2; D: TRBD2; J: TRBJ2-5; size: NA; DNA: TGTGCCAGCAGCCCCCAACTAGCGGGAGTCTTTGTAGAGACCCAGTACTTC; CDR3: CASSPQLAGVFVETQYF
V: TRBV27; D: NA; J: TRBJ1-3; size: NA; DNA: TGTGCCTCCTGGCAGGTTCCGGGAAACACCATATATTTT; CDR3: CASWQVPGNTIYF
V: TRBV6-5; D: NA; J: TRBJ2-7; size: once; DNA: TGTGCCAGCAGTTACTCCCTTCCAGGGGCCAACGAGCAGTACTTC; CDR3: CASSYSLPGANEQYF
V: TRBV11-1; D: NA; J: TRBJ1-3; size: NA; DNA: TGTGCCAGCAGCTTGGGACACAAAGGAAACACCATATATTTT; CDR3: CASSLGHKGNTIYF
V: TRBV11-3; D: NA; J: TRBJ2-3; size: NA; DNA: TGTGCCAGCAGCGCCCAGGGATCTAGCACAGATACGCAGTATTTT; CDR3: CASSAQGSSTDTQYF
V: TRBV3-1/TRBV3-2; D: NA; J: TRBJ1-4; size: NA; DNA: TGTGCCAGCAGCCAGGACTTAAATGAAAAACTGTTTTTT; CDR3: CASSQDLNEKLFF
V: TRBV5-1; D: NA; J: TRBJ2-3; size: NA; DNA: TGCGCCAGCAGACCCACAGGGTCGATGGCAGATACGCAGTATTTT; CDR3: CASRPTGSMADTQYF
V: TRBV5-1; D: TRBD2; J: TRBJ2-5; size: NA; DNA: TGCGCCAGCAGTCCGGGAGGGCTGCCAGAGACCCAGTACTTC; CDR3: CASSPGGLPETQYF
V: TRBV5-1; D: NA; J: TRBJ2-1; size: NA; DNA: TGCGCCAGCAGCTTGTTATTTAATGAGCAGTTCTTC; CDR3: CASSLLFNEQFF
V: TRBV9; D: NA; J: TRBJ1-4; size: NA; DNA: TGTGCCAGCAGCGTAGATCGTGGAGGCAGAGAAAAACTGTTTTTT; CDR3: CASSVDRGGREKLFF
V: TRBV19; D: TRBD1; J: TRBJ2-2; size: once; DNA: TGTGCCAGTAGTATAGGAGGACAGGGAGCGAACACCGGGGAGCTGTTTTTT; CDR3: CASSIGGQGANTGELFF
V: TRBV6-4; D: NA; J: TRBJ1-5; size: NA; DNA: TGTGCCAGCAGTGACCACCACAAAATGAGAAATGACGGGTTAGAGAGACGCAATCAGCCCCAGCATTTT; CDR3: CASSDHHKMRNDGLERRNQPQHF
V: TRBV7-9; D: TRBD1; J: TRBJ1-1; size: few; DNA: TGTGCCAGCAGCACCACTACAGGGGAGTTGGCTGAAGCTTTCTTT; CDR3: CASSTTTGELAEAFF
V: TRBV11-3; D: TRBD1; J: TRBJ2-2; size: NA; DNA: TGTGCCAGCAGCTCTCCGGGACAGGGGGCGCTAACCGGGGAGCTGTTTTTT; CDR3: CASSSPGQGALTGELFF
V: TRBV5-1; D: TRBD2; J: TRBJ2-7; size: NA; DNA: TGCGCCAGCAGCTGGACTAGCGGGAGCTCCTACGAGCAGTACTTC; CDR3: CASSWTSGSSYEQYF
V: TRBV5-1; D: NA; J: TRBJ2-7; size: NA; DNA: TGCGCCAGCAGCCCTCTAGCAAGCTCCTACGAGCAGTACTTC; CDR3: CASSPLASSYEQYF
V: TRBV29-1; D: NA; J: TRBJ1-2; size: NA; DNA: TGCAGCGTGGAGCAAGGTGGCTACACCTTC; CDR3: CSVEQGGYTF
V: TRBV7-9; D: TRBD1; J: TRBJ2-5; size: NA; DNA: TGTGCCAGCAGCCCTATCCCCCGACAGGGTGGTGGGTACCAAGAGACCCAGTACTTC; CDR3: CASSPIPRQGGGYQETQYF
V: TRBV12-3/TRBV12-4; D: NA; J: TRBJ2-3; size: NA; DNA: TGTGCCAGCAGTTCTACAGATACGCAGTATTTT; CDR3: CASSSTDTQYF
V: TRBV5-4; D: TRBD2; J: TRBJ2-3; size: NA; DNA: TGTGCCAGCAGCTTGGGGGTCGGGGGGGCTGAAGATACGCAGTATTTT; CDR3: CASSLGVGGAEDTQYF
V: TRBV4-2; D: NA; J: TRBJ1-2; size: NA; DNA: TGTGCCAGCAGCCAAGATCTTTGGAGATTCGCTAACTATGGCTACACCTTC; CDR3: CASSQDLWRFANYGYTF
V: TRBV19; D: TRBD1; J: TRBJ2-1; size: NA; DNA: TGTGCCAGTAGGAGATTCCGGGACAGGGGTTACAATGAGCAGTTCTTC; CDR3: CASRRFRDRGYNEQFF
V: TRBV19; D: NA; J: TRBJ1-3; size: NA; DNA: TGTGCCAGTAGTATCTCGGGAAACACCATATATTTT; CDR3: CASSISGNTIYF
V: TRBV5-1; D: NA; J: TRBJ2-1; size: few; DNA: TGCGCCAGCAGCTTGGAACGGAGGACCTACAATGAGCAGTTCTTC; CDR3: CASSLERRTYNEQFF
V: TRBV4-1; D: TRBD1; J: TRBJ1-4; size: NA; DNA: TGCGCCAGCAGCCAAGTGGGGCGGGACAGGGGAGGAGAAAAACTGTTTTTT; CDR3: CASSQVGRDRGGEKLFF
V: TRBV7-9; D: NA; J: TRBJ1-3; size: NA; DNA: TGTGCCAGCAGCCTTACTGGACTGAGCTCTGGAAACACCATATATTTT; CDR3: CASSLTGLSSGNTIYF
V: TRBV18; D: TRBD1; J: TRBJ1-2; size: NA; DNA: TGTGCCAGCTCACTCCGGGACAGGACAAACAACTATGGCTACACCTTC; CDR3: CASSLRDRTNNYGYTF
V: TRBV19; D: TRBD1; J: TRBJ2-7; size: NA; DNA: TGTGCCAGTAGTGCCTCCGGGACAGCGAGCTACGAGCAGTACTTC; CDR3: CASSASGTASYEQYF
V: TRBV9; D: TRBD2; J: TRBJ2-1; size: NA; DNA: TGTGCCAGCAGCGTCCACACAGCGGGAAGTGTCGGCAATGAGCAGTTCTTC; CDR3: CASSVHTAGSVGNEQFF
V: TRBV14; D: TRBD2; J: TRBJ2-1; size: NA; DNA: TGTGCCAGCAGCCTGAGGAGATTAGCGGGAGGGCAGAACAATGAGCAGTTCTTC; CDR3: CASSLRRLAGGQNNEQFF
V: TRBV19; D: TRBD1; J: TRBJ2-2; size: NA; DNA: TGTGCCAGTAGCAGGGACAGGGCTATTAACACCGGGGAGCTGTTTTTT; CDR3: CASSRDRAINTGELFF
V: TRBV6-1; D: TRBD2; J: TRBJ2-1; size: NA; DNA: TGTGCCAGCAGTGAAGCGAGTTTGGGACTAGTCCAGTTCTTC; CDR3: CASSEASLGLVQFF
V: TRBV9; D: NA; J: TRBJ1-3; size: NA; DNA: TGTGCCAGCAGCGTAGTACCCCAGGGATTAGCTGGAAACACCATATATTTT; CDR3: CASSVVPQGLAGNTIYF
V: TRBV30; D: NA; J: TRBJ2-2; size: few; DNA: TGTGCCTGGAGCTACACCGGGGAGCTGTTTTTT; CDR3: CAWSYTGELFF
V: TRBV28; D: TRBD1; J: TRBJ1-2; size: NA; DNA: TGTGCCAGCAGTCCCCCCCCGACAGGGCTTGGCTACACCTTC; CDR3: CASSPPPTGLGYTF
V: TRBV18; D: TRBD1; J: TRBJ1-4; size: NA; DNA: TGTGCCAGCTCAGGACAGGGGCATGAAAAACTGTTTTTT; CDR3: CASSGQGHEKLFF
V: TRBV19; D: TRBD2; J: TRBJ2-5; size: NA; DNA: TGTGCCAGTAGTCCCCGGTCCTTAGCGGGAGGAGAAGAGACCCAGTACTTC; CDR3: CASSPRSLAGGEETQYF
V: TRBV2; D: NA; J: TRBJ2-2; size: NA; DNA: TGTGCCACCACTAACAGGGCCGGCGGGGAGCTGTTTTTT; CDR3: CATTNRAGGELFF
V: TRBV21-1; D: NA; J: TRBJ2-5; size: NA; DNA: TGTGCCCGGCGAGCAGGGGTCCAAGAGACCCAGTACTTC; CDR3: CARRAGVQETQYF
V: TRBV13; D: TRBD2; J: TRBJ2-5; size: NA; DNA: TGTGCCAGCAGCGGACCGACTAGCGGAAAGCTGCAAGAGACCCAGTACTTC; CDR3: CASSGPTSGKLQETQYF
V: TRBV6-5; D: NA; J: TRBJ1-5; size: NA; DNA: TGTGCCAGCATGGGTAGCCGCAATCAGCCCCAGCATTTT; CDR3: CASMGSRNQPQHF